Listed below are T cell receptor beta chains from one sample, sequenced in a study of Graves' ophthalmopathy and Graves' hyperthyroidism. TCRdb reanalysed the multiplex PCR reads using MiXCR and keeps one entry per CDR3 protein. Of 500,000 to 700,000 distinct CDR3 sequences in the sample, just under 40% are singletons; the top ten hold over 3.5%. Sequencing input: peripheral blood or thyroid tissue (not recorded which). The receptors were gathered from an adult man with Graves' hyperthyroidism. The CDR3 runs from the conserved cysteine through the conserved F or W. The D gene is left open where the match is weak. A row's size may be missing; if present it is once, few, many or a size class.

V gene,clone size,J gene,D gene,CDR3 protein,CDR3 DNA
TRBV19,-,TRBJ2-2,-,CASSISSGTLNTGELFF,TGTGCCAGTAGTATCTCGTCCGGGACCCTGAACACCGGGGAGCTGTTTTTT
TRBV13,many,TRBJ1-1,TRBD1,CASSQGQYTEAFF,TGTGCCAGCAGCCAGGGACAGTACACTGAAGCTTTCTTT
TRBV25-1,many,TRBJ2-7,-,CASSRDGSSYEQYF,TGTGCCAGCAGCCGCGACGGGAGCTCCTACGAGCAGTACTTC
TRBV24-1,many,TRBJ2-5,-,CATSGGGGETQYF,TGTGCCACCAGTGGGGGGGGCGGTGAGACCCAGTACTTC
TRBV12-3/TRBV12-4,-,TRBJ2-2,-,CASSEYAGELFF,TGTGCCAGCAGCGAATACGCCGGGGAGCTGTTTTTT
TRBV5-1,many,TRBJ1-4,-,CASRGGLIEKLFF,TGCGCCAGCAGGGGAGGATTAATCGAAAAACTGTTTTTT
TRBV2,-,TRBJ2-7,TRBD1,CASSADRAWEQYF,TGTGCCAGCAGCGCAGACAGGGCCTGGGAGCAGTACTTC
TRBV4-1,-,TRBJ2-5,-,CASSQVSPPGEETQYF,TGCGCCAGCAGCCAAGTTTCGCCTCCCGGGGAAGAGACCCAGTACTTC
TRBV19,many,TRBJ1-2,-,CASSTYRAGDYGYTF,TGTGCCAGTAGTACATACAGGGCCGGTGACTATGGCTACACCTTC
TRBV6-5,-,TRBJ1-3,-,CASSEDSRALGNTIYF,TGTGCCAGCAGTGAAGACAGTCGGGCGCTGGGAAACACCATATATTTT